This T cell receptor beta chain was recovered during a study of control samples from healthy donors and cancer patients. Repertoires were generated with immunoSEQ multiplex PCR, while TCRdb's copy carries only in-frame clones and drops some. The sample comprises about 120,000 clones, roughly nine tenths of which are singletons, and about 1% rests with the top ten. Germline values: CDR1 SGHNT, CDR2 YYREEE (reference sequence). V trimming: 4 bases; J trimming: 7 bases; junction bases outside the gene matches: 12. The CDR3 is 16 amino acids. Material for sequencing was PBMCs. The TCR comes from a woman between 50 and 59 years old with colorectal cancer. The chain couples TRBV5-4 to TRBJ2-7, with 12 positions matching TRBD1. CDR3 in amino acids: CASSPTTGTGGWEQYF. CDR3 in DNA: TGTGCCAGCAGCCCTACGACCGGGACAGGGGGCTGGGAGCAGTACTTC.